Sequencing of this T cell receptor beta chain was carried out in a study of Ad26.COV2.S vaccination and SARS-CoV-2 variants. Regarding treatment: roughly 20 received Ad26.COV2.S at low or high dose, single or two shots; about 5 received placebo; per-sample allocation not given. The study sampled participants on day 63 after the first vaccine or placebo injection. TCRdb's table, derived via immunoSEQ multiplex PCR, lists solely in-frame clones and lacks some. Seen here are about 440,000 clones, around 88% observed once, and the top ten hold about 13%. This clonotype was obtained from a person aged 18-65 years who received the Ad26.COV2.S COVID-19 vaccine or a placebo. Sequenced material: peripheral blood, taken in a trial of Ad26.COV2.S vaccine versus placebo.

The CDR3 is CANNPIRPRSYNEQFF. As DNA, the CDR3 is TGCGCCAACAACCCCATCCGGCCCCGCTCCTACAATGAGCAGTTCTTC. V usage is TRBV5-1 and J usage is TRBJ2-1; no reliable D call. V lost 9 bases, J lost 0 bases, and 19 bases lay in between. CDR3 length: 16 amino acids. Germline V gene lookup returns CDR1 SGHRS and CDR2 YFSETQ.